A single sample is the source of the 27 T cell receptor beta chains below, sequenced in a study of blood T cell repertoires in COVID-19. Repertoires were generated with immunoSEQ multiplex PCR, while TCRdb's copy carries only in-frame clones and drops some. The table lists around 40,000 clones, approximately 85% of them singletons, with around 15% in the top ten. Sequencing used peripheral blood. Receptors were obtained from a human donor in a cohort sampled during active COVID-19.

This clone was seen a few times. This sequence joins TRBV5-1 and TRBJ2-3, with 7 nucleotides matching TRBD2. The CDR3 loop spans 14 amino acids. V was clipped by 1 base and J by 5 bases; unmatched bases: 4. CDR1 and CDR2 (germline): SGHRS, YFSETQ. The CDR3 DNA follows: TGCGCCAGCAGCTTGTCCAGCGGGGAAGATACGCAGTATTTT. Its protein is CASSLSSGEDTQYF.

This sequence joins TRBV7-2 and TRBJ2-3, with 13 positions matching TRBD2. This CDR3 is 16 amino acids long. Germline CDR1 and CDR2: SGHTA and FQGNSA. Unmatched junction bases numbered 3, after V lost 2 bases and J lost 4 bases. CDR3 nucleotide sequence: TGTGCCAGCAGCTTAACTAGCGGGGGGGGAGCAGATACGCAGTATTTT. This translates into CASSLTSGGGADTQYF. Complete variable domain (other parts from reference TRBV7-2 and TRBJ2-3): GAGVSQSPSNKVTEKGKDVELRCDPISGHTALYWYRQSLGQGLEFLIYFQGNSAPDKSGLPSDRFSAERTGGSVSTLTIQRTQQEDSAVYLCASSLTSGGGADTQYFGPGTRLTVL.

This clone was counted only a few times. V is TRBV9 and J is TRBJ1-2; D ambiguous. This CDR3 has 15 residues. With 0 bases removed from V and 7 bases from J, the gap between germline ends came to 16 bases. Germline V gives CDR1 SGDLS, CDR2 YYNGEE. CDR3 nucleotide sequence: TGTGCCAGCAGCGTAGTAGAGGTCGCGCTAAGTGGCTACACCTTC. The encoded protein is CASSVVEVALSGYTF.

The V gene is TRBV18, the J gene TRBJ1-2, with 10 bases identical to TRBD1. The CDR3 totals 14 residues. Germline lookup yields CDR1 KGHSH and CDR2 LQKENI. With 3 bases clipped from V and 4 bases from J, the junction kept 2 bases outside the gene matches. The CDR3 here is CASSPDRGVYGYTF. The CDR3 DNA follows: TGTGCCAGCTCACCGGACAGGGGGGTCTATGGCTACACCTTC.

The CDR3 bases are TGTGCCAGCAGCCAATTTTCTGGGGGCGGTTATTCACCCCTCCACTTT. It translates to CASSQFSGGGYSPLHF. The rearrangement links TRBV3-1 (or the pseudogene TRBV3-2) to TRBJ1-6; TRBD1 might be the D (6 bases). The CDR3 totals 16 residues. Trimming left V 2 bases short and J 8 bases short, with 16 bases between. Germline CDR1 reads LGHDT; CDR2 reads YNNKEL (reference sequence).

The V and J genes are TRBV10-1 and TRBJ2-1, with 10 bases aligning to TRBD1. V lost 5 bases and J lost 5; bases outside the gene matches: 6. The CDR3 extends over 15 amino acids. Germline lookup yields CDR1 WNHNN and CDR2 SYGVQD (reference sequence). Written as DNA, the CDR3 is TGCGCCAGCAGTCCTCCGGGACAGGGGAACAATGAGCAGTTCTTC. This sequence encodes CASSPPGQGNNEQFF.

DNA for the CDR3: TGTGCCAGCAGACCCCTAGCGGGGACGAACACCGGGGAGCTGTTTTTT. Its protein is CASRPLAGTNTGELFF. The chain employs TRBV2 and TRBJ2-2, with 9 bases fitting TRBD2. Trimming took 6 bases from V and 0 from J; bases not matched to a gene: 5. The CDR3 runs 16 residues. Germline V gene data show CDR1 as SNHLY and CDR2 as FYNNEI.

The CDR3 is CASSKGQGGGYEQYF. In DNA form, the CDR3 reads TGTGCCAGCAGCAAAGGACAGGGTGGTGGCTACGAGCAGTACTTC. The chain recombines TRBV21-1 with TRBJ2-7; TRBD1 reflects the table's D call only, with no check against the DNA. TRBV21-1 is recorded as a pseudogene. The length of the CDR3 is 15 residues.

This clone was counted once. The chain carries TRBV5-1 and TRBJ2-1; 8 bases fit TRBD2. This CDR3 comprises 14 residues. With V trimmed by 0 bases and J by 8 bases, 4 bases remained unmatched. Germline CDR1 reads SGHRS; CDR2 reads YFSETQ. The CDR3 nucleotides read TGCGCCAGCAGCTTGGGAGGGACTAGAGATGAGCAGTTCTTC. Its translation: CASSLGGTRDEQFF.

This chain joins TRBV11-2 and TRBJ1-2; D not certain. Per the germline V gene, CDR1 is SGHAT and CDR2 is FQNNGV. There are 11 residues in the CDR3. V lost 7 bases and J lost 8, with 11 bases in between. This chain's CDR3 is CASTSLRGYTF. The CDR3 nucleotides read TGTGCCAGCACGTCCTTGCGCGGCTACACCTTC.

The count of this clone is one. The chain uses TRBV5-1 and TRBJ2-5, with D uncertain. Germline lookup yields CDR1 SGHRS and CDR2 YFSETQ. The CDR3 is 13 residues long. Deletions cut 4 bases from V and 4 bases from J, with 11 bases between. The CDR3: CASSASPSETQYF. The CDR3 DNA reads TGCGCCAGCAGCGCGTCCCCCTCAGAGACCCAGTACTTC.

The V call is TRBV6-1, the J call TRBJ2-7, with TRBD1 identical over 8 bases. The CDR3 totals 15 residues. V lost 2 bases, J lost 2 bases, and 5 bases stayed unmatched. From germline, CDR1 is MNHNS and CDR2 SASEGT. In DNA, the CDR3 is TGTGCCAGCAGTGAATCCCAGGGGGCCGCCTACGAGCAGTACTTC. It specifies CASSESQGAAYEQYF.

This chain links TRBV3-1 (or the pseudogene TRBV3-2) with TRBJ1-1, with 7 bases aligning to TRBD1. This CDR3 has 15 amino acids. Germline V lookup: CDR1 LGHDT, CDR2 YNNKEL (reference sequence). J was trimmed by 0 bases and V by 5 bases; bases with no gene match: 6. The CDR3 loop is CASSAGQWMNTEAFF. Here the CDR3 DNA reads TGTGCCAGCAGCGCGGGACAGTGGATGAACACTGAAGCTTTCTTT.

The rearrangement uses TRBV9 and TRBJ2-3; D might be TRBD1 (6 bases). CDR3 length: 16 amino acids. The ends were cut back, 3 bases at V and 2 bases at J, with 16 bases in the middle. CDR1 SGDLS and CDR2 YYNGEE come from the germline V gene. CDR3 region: CASSARSTGYTDTQYF. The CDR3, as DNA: TGTGCCAGCAGCGCCCGCTCGACAGGTTACACAGATACGCAGTATTTT.

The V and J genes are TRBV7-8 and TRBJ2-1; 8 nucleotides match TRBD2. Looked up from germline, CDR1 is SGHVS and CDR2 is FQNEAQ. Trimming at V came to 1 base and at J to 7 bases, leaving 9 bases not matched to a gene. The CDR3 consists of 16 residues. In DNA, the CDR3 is TGTGCCAGCAGCTTAGGGGCGGGAGGACGGACAAATGAGCAGTTCTTC. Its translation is CASSLGAGGRTNEQFF.

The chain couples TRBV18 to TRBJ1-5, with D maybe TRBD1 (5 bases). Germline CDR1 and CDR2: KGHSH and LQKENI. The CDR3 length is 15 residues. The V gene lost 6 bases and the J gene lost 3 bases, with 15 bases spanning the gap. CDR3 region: CASSAAGFINQPQHF. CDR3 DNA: TGTGCCAGCTCCGCCGCAGGGTTTATCAATCAGCCCCAGCATTTT.

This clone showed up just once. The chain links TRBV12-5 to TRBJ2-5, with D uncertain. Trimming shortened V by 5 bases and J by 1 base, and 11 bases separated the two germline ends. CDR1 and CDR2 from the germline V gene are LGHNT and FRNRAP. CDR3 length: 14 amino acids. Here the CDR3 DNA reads TGTGCTAGTGGTGCCTCGGTCTCCCAAGAGACCCAGTACTTC. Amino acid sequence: CASGASVSQETQYF.

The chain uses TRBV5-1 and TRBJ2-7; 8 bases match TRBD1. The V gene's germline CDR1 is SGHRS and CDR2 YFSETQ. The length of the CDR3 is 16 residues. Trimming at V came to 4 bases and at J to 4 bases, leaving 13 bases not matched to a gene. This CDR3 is CASSPQPGQGAYEQYF. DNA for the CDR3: TGCGCCAGCAGCCCACAACCGGGGCAGGGGGCGTACGAGCAGTACTTC.

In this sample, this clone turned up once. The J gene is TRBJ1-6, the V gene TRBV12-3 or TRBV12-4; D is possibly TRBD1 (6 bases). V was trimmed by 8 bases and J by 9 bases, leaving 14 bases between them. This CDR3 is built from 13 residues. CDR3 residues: CASAGEGFSPLHF. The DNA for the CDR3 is TGTGCCAGCGCAGGGGAAGGGTTTTCACCCCTCCACTTT.

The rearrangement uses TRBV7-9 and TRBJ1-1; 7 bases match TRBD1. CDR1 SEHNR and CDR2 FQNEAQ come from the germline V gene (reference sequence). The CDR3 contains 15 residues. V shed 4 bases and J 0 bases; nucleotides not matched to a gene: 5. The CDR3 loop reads CASSYRQGLNTEAFF. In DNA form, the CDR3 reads TGTGCCAGCAGCTATCGACAGGGACTGAACACTGAAGCTTTCTTT.

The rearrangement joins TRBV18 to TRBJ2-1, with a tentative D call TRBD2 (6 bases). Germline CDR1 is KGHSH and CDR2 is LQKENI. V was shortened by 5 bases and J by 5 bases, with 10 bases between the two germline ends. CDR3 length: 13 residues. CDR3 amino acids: CASSTGTDNEQFF. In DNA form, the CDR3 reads TGTGCCAGCTCAACCGGGACTGACAATGAGCAGTTCTTC.

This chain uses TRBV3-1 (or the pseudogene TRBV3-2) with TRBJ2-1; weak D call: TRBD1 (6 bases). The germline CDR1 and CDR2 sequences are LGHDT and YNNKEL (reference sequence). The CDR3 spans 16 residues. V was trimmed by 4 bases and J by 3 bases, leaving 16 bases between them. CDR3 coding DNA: TGTGCCAGCAGCCCGGAACAGGGTGGGGGCTACAATGAGCAGTTCTTC. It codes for CASSPEQGGGYNEQFF.

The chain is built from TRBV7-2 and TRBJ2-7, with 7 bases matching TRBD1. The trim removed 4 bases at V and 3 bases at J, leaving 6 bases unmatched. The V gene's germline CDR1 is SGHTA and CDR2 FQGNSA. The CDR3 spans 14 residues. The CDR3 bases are TGTGCCAGCAGCTCGGGACAGCCACGCTACGAGCAGTACTTC. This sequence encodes CASSSGQPRYEQYF.

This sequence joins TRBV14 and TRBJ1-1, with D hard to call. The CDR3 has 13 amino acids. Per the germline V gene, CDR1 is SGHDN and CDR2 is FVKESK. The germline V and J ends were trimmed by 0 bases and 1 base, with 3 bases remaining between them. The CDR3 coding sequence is TGTGCCAGCAGCCAAGATCAGAACACTGAAGCTTTCTTT. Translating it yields CASSQDQNTEAFF.

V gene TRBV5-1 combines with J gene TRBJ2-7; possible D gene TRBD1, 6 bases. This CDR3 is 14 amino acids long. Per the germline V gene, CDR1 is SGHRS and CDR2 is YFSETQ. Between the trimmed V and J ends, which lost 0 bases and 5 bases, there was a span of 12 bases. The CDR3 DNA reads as TGCGCCAGCAGCTTGGAGGGGGTCAGGGACGAGCAGTACTTC. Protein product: CASSLEGVRDEQYF.

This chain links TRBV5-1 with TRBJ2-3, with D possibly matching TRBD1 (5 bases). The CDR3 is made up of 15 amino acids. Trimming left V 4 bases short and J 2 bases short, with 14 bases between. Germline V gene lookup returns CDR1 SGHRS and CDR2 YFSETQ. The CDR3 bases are TGCGCCAGCAGCCCGTGGGCAGGGAACACAGATACGCAGTATTTT. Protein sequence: CASSPWAGNTDTQYF.

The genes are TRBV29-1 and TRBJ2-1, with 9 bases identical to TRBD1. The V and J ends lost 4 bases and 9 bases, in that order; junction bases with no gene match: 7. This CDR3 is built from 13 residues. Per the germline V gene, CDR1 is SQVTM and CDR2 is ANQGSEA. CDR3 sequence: CSVGGQGFIEQFF. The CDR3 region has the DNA TGCAGCGTTGGGGGACAGGGTTTTATTGAGCAGTTCTTC.